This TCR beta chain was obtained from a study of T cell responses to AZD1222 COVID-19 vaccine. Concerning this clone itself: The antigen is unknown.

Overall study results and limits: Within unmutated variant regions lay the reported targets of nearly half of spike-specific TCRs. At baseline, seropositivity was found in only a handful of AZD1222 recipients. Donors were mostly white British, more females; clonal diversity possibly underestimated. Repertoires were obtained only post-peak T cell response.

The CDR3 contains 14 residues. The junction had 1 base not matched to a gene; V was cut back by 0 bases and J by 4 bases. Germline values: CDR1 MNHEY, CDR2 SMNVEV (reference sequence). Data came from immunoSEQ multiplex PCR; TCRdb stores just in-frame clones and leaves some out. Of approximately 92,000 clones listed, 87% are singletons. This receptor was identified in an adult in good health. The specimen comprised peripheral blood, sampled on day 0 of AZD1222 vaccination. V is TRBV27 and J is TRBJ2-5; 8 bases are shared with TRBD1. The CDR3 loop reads CASSLSTGVETQYF. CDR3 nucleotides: TGTGCCAGCAGTTTATCGACAGGGGTAGAGACCCAGTACTTC.